This entry lists 28 T cell receptor beta chains sequenced from one sample in a study of radiotherapy plus CTLA-4 blockade in lung cancer. Only in-frame clones appear in the TCRdb table, and some are missing; sequencing was by immunoSEQ multiplex PCR. The table includes about 85,000 clones, approximately 83% detected once. The input for sequencing was peripheral blood, taken from a patient treated with radiotherapy plus ipilimumab. These receptors originate from a human donor with non-small cell lung cancer who had a partial response to radiotherapy plus ipilimumab.

The chain uses TRBV7-8 and TRBJ1-1, with 8 bases fitting TRBD1. The trim removed 1 base at V and 1 base at J, leaving 8 bases unmatched. The CDR3 length is 17 residues. In germline, CDR1 is SGHVS, CDR2 FQNEAQ. CDR3 DNA sequence: TGTGCCAGCAGCTTAGTCGCGGACAGGGCGGAGAACACTGAAGCTTTCTTT. Residues: CASSLVADRAENTEAFF.

This chain links TRBV27 with TRBJ2-4; TRBD2 matches 9 bases. The germline V gene encodes CDR1 MNHEY and CDR2 SMNVEV (reference sequence). The trim removed 7 bases at V and 3 bases at J, leaving 10 bases unmatched. This CDR3 comprises 16 residues. The CDR3 is CASKRLAGVVKNIQYF. CDR3 nucleotide sequence: TGTGCCAGCAAAAGATTAGCGGGAGTGGTCAAAAACATTCAGTACTTC.

V and J are TRBV2 and TRBJ1-1, with a tentative D call TRBD1 (5 bases). The germline gives CDR1 SNHLY, CDR2 FYNNEI. With 7 bases removed from V and 1 base from J, the gap between germline ends came to 16 bases. The CDR3 totals 15 residues. In DNA, the CDR3 is TGTGCCAGCAAACGGCAGGGTACCAAGAACACTGAAGCTTTCTTT. Translation: CASKRQGTKNTEAFF.

This sequence joins TRBV6-5 and TRBJ2-7, with a tentative D call TRBD2 (5 bases). The V end lost 5 bases, the J end lost 4 bases, and 12 bases lay between the germline ends. This CDR3 comprises 13 residues. Germline CDR1 is MNHEY and CDR2 is SVGAGI. The CDR3 spells CASSARRGYEQYF. The CDR3 region has the DNA TGTGCCAGCAGTGCCCGACGCGGGTACGAGCAGTACTTC.

The chain uses TRBV7-3 and TRBJ2-2; possibly TRBD2 for D (6 bases). Germline loops: CDR1 SGHTA, CDR2 FQGTGA. The CDR3 runs 14 residues. V shed 6 bases and J shed 2 bases, with 10 bases lying between them. CDR3 nucleotides: TGTGCCAGCAGTCAGGGACTTAACACCGGGGAGCTGTTTTTT. This translates into CASSQGLNTGELFF.

This chain links TRBV7-2 with TRBJ1-3; D possibly corresponds to TRBD1 (6 bases). Looked up from germline, CDR1 is SGHTA and CDR2 is FQGNSA. The CDR3 spans 14 residues. V was clipped by 8 bases and J by 0 bases, with 11 bases between them. The CDR3 protein is CASSQGISGNTIYF. The CDR3 nucleotides read TGTGCCAGCTCGCAGGGGATCTCTGGAAACACCATATATTTT.

The chain uses TRBV19 and TRBJ2-1, with a tentative D call TRBD2 (6 bases). The CDR3 covers 15 residues. Germline CDR1 and CDR2: LNHDA and SQIVND (reference sequence). Trimming took 3 bases from V and 4 from J, leaving 13 bases between them. This chain's CDR3 is CASSISQGGYNEQFF. CDR3 in DNA: TGTGCCAGTAGTATTTCTCAGGGAGGTTACAATGAGCAGTTCTTC. Full variable domain (remainder filled in from reference TRBV19 and TRBJ2-1): DGGITQSPKYLFRKEGQNVTLSCEQNLNHDAMYWYRQDPGQGLRLIYYSQIVNDFQKGDIAEGYSVSREKKESFPLTVTSAQKNPTAFYLCASSISQGGYNEQFFGPGTRLTVL.

The chain combines TRBV11-2 with TRBJ2-1, with D perhaps TRBD1 (5 bases). Trimming pared 0 bases from V and 2 bases from J, leaving 14 bases between. Germline V gives CDR1 SGHAT, CDR2 FQNNGV. CDR3 length: 17 amino acids. The CDR3 is CASSLDDSWNPYNEQFF. The DNA of the CDR3 is TGTGCCAGCAGCTTAGACGACAGCTGGAATCCCTACAATGAGCAGTTCTTC.

CDR3 in amino acids: CASSRQNTGELFF. The CDR3 DNA follows: TGTGCCAGCAGCAGACAGAACACCGGGGAGCTGTTTTTT. The chain joins TRBV7-3 to TRBJ2-2, with D unclear. Looked up from germline, CDR1 is SGHTA and CDR2 is FQGTGA. V lost 5 bases to trimming and J lost 1 base, with 5 bases between them. The CDR3 extends over 13 amino acids.

The chain recombines TRBV18 with TRBJ2-7, with TRBD2 identical over 7 bases. After removal of 5 bases from V and 7 bases from J, the junction contained 5 bases not matched to a gene. Per germline, CDR1 KGHSH and CDR2 LQKENI. The length of the CDR3 is 12 residues. CDR3 in DNA: TGTGCCAGCTCAACGGGGGGTAGGGAGCAGTACGTC. It encodes CASSTGGREQYV.

The rearrangement links TRBV18 to TRBJ1-4; 7 positions agree with TRBD1. The CDR3 sequence is 14 residues long. Trimming cost V 0 bases and J 8 bases; bases outside gene matches: 3. Per the germline V gene, CDR1 is KGHSH and CDR2 is LQKENI. CDR3 coding DNA: TGTGCCAGCTCACCACCGGGGGGACAGGAAAAACTGTTTTTT. This gives the protein CASSPPGGQEKLFF.

V and J are TRBV15 and TRBJ2-7; 11 bases match TRBD1. Unmatched junction bases numbered 3, after V lost 1 base and J lost 4 bases. This CDR3 is built from 15 residues. Germline V gives CDR1 LNHNV, CDR2 YYDKDF (reference sequence). The CDR3: CATSRGTGGTYEQYF. The CDR3 bases are TGTGCCACCAGCAGAGGGACAGGGGGCACTTACGAGCAGTACTTC.

This CDR3 is CASSEPQGVYEQYV. CDR3 bases: TGTGCCAGCAGTGAACCCCAGGGTGTTTACGAGCAGTACGTC. The J gene is TRBJ2-7, the V gene TRBV2, with a weak D call TRBD1 (5 bases). The CDR3 totals 14 residues. Trimming removed 2 bases at V and 4 bases at J, with 12 bases between. The germline CDR1 and CDR2 sequences are SNHLY and FYNNEI.

The gene calls are TRBV6-5 and TRBJ1-2, with TRBD1 matching 9 bases. There are 14 residues in the CDR3. V lost 9 bases, J lost 4 bases, and 9 bases stayed unmatched. Germline V lookup: CDR1 MNHEY, CDR2 SVGAGI. The CDR3 region is CASLGQGIGYGYTF. The CDR3 coding sequence is TGTGCCAGTTTGGGACAGGGTATCGGCTATGGCTACACCTTC.

The chain uses TRBV2 and TRBJ1-1; TRBD1 is a possible D gene (5 bases). Germline CDR1 and CDR2: SNHLY and FYNNEI. This CDR3 has 14 residues. Trimming shortened V by 6 bases and J by 5 bases, and 16 bases separated the two germline ends. Written as DNA, the CDR3 is TGTGCCAGCAGCGGGCAGGGAGGATATACTGAAGCTTTCTTT. Protein sequence: CASSGQGGYTEAFF.

J is TRBJ2-7 and V is TRBV6-6, with 8 bases that match TRBD2. The J segment lost 3 bases and the V segment lost 0 bases, leaving 7 bases of the junction unmatched. The CDR3 runs 16 residues. From germline, CDR1 is MNHNY and CDR2 SVGAGI (reference sequence). The CDR3 spells CASSYSGGAFNYEQYF. The CDR3 coding sequence is TGTGCCAGCAGTTACTCCGGGGGGGCGTTTAACTACGAGCAGTACTTC.

The rearrangement uses TRBV28 and TRBJ2-2, with D possibly matching TRBD1 (6 bases). The germline CDR1 and CDR2 sequences are MDHEN and SYDVKM. V lost 1 base and J lost 4, with 10 bases in between. The CDR3 is 15 amino acids. Written as DNA, the CDR3 is TGTGCCAGCAGTTTATCAACAGGGTCCACCGGGGAGCTGTTTTTT. Its protein is CASSLSTGSTGELFF.

The chain recombines TRBV6-5 with TRBJ2-3; 7 bases match TRBD1. This CDR3 spans 14 amino acids. In germline, CDR1 is MNHEY, CDR2 SVGAGI. V dropped 7 bases and J dropped 2; count of bases not matched to a gene: 6. CDR3: CASNPQGNTDTQYF. In nucleotides, the CDR3 is TGTGCCAGCAACCCACAGGGGAACACAGATACGCAGTATTTT.

The chain employs TRBV19 and TRBJ1-2, with TRBD1 identical over 9 bases. CDR3 length equals 14 residues. Germline V gene sequence: CDR1 LNHDA, CDR2 SQIVND (reference sequence). The J segment lost 7 bases and the V segment lost 6 bases, leaving 9 bases of the junction unmatched. The CDR3 nucleotides are TGTGCCAGTAGACCGGGACAGGGATTTGGTGGCTACACCTTC. This codes for CASRPGQGFGGYTF.

In regard to this clone: This CDR3 is also generated by other DNA sequences in the sample. The J gene is TRBJ2-7, the V gene TRBV11-3, with 7 bases that match TRBD1. The length of the CDR3 is 15 residues. V lost 1 base, J lost 3 bases, and 6 bases stayed unmatched. The germline gives CDR1 SGHNT, CDR2 YENEEA. CDR3 sequence: CASSLAGGSSYEQYF. In DNA form, the CDR3 reads TGTGCCAGCAGCTTAGCAGGGGGTAGTAGCTACGAGCAGTACTTC.

Of note for this clone: At the DNA level, this CDR3 is encoded by other sequences in the same sample as well. The V call is TRBV7-2, the J call TRBJ2-3, with D tentatively TRBD1 (5 bases). Germline CDR1 reads SGHTA; CDR2 reads FQGNSA. V dropped 3 bases and J dropped 6 bases, with 16 bases sitting between them. The CDR3 runs 15 residues. In DNA, the CDR3 is TGTGCCAGCAGCTTTACAAGGGGTGGTACGGATACGCAGTATTTT. Its protein product is CASSFTRGGTDTQYF.

The V call is TRBV28, the J call TRBJ1-2; D may be TRBD1 (5 bases). The CDR3 is 14 residues long. V was cut by 6 bases and J by 4 bases, with 15 bases left in between. Germline V CDR1 and CDR2: MDHEN, SYDVKM. The CDR3 nucleotides are TGTGCCAGCAGCTTAGGTAGCAGGGCCTATGGCTACACCTTC. It translates to CASSLGSRAYGYTF.

The chain employs TRBV7-9 and TRBJ2-1; 12 positions agree with TRBD2. The germline gives CDR1 SEHNR, CDR2 FQNEAQ (reference sequence). The CDR3 is 15 residues long. V was clipped by 1 base and J by 9 bases; unmatched bases: 4. DNA for the CDR3: TGTGCCAGCAGCTTAGTTGGACTAGCGGGATCTGAGCAGTTCTTC. Its translation is CASSLVGLAGSEQFF.

Only one count was recorded for this clone. The rearrangement uses TRBV15 and TRBJ2-1, with a weak D call TRBD2 (6 bases). Germline CDR1 reads LNHNV; CDR2 reads YYDKDF (reference sequence). Trimming stripped 5 bases from V and 12 bases from J, with 23 bases between. This CDR3 is 15 amino acids long. The CDR3 nucleotides are TGTGCCACCAGCCCCGCCGGGGCCCCGCCGCGGGGGCAGTTCTTC. This codes for CATSPAGAPPRGQFF. The full variable domain, in which reference TRBV15 and TRBJ2-1 provide the parts outside the CDR3, is DAMVIQNPRYQVTQFGKPVTLSCSQTLNHNVMYWYQQKSSQAPKLLFHYYDKDFNNEADTPDNFQSRRPNTSFCFLDIRSPGLGDTAMYLCATSPAGAPPRGQFFGPGTRLTVL.

This rearrangement joins TRBV15 to TRBJ2-1; a weak D match, TRBD1 (5 bases). Germline V gene sequence: CDR1 LNHNV, CDR2 YYDKDF (reference sequence). The V gene lost 0 bases and the J gene lost 5 bases, with 11 bases spanning the gap. This CDR3 is 15 amino acids long. This chain's CDR3 is CATSRERQNNNEQFF. DNA for the CDR3: TGTGCCACCAGCAGAGAGAGACAGAACAACAATGAGCAGTTCTTC.

The rearrangement joins TRBV6-1 to TRBJ2-3; maybe TRBD1 (5 bases). Trimming left V 6 bases short and J 2 bases short, with 9 bases between. Germline CDR1 is MNHNS and CDR2 is SASEGT. This CDR3 is 13 amino acids long. CDR3 nucleotides: TGTGCCAGCAGCAGGACATACACAGATACGCAGTATTTT. Translated, it gives CASSRTYTDTQYF.

The chain carries TRBV5-4 and TRBJ2-5; 9 bases fit TRBD2. CDR1 SGHNT and CDR2 YYREEE come from the germline V gene (reference sequence). CDR3 size: 15 residues. V was pared by 0 bases and J by 2 bases, with 2 bases of the junction left unmatched. The CDR3 nucleotides are TGTGCCAGCAGCTTGGCGACTAGCGGACAAGAGACCCAGTACTTC. It translates to CASSLATSGQETQYF.

This clone was counted only a few times. J is TRBJ1-2 and V is TRBV4-3; D ambiguous. V was pared by 1 base and J by 4 bases, with 7 bases between. This CDR3 comprises 13 residues. Germline V gives CDR1 LGHNA, CDR2 YSLEER. The CDR3 reads CASSQGRRYGYTF. CDR3 nucleotides: TGCGCCAGCAGCCAAGGGAGACGCTATGGCTACACCTTC.